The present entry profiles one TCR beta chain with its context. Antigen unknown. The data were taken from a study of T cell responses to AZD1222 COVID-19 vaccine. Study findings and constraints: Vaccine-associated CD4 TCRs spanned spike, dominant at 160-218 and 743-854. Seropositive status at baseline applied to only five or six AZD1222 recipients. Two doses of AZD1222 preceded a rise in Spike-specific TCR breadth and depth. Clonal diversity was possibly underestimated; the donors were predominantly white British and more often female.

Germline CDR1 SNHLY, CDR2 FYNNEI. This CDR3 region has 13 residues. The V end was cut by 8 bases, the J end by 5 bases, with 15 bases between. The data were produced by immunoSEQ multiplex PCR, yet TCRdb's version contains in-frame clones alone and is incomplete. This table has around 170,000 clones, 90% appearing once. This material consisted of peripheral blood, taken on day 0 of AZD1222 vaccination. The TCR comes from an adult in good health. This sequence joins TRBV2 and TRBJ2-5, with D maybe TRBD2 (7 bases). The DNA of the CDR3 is TGTGCCAGCGGGGGGGCACTGATCGAGACCCAGTACTTC. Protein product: CASGGALIETQYF. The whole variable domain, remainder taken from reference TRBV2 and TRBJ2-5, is EPEVTQTPSHQVTQMGQEVILRCVPISNHLYFYWYRQILGQKVEFLVSFYNNEISEKSEIFDDQFSVERPDGSNFTLKIRSTKLEDSAMYFCASGGALIETQYFGPGTRLLVL.